Here is one T cell receptor (beta chain) with its context. What it binds is not known. The CDR3 covers 13 residues. V lost 5 bases, J lost 10 bases, and 5 bases stayed unmatched. CDR1 and CDR2 from the germline V gene are SGHTA and FQGTGA. These data are taken from a study of cytomegalovirus exposure and HLA in healthy donors. Primers included in the PCR were 60 Vbeta and 13 Jbeta primers. Only in-frame clones appear in the TCRdb table, and some are missing; sequencing was by immunoSEQ multiplex PCR. The sample carries 150,000 to 250,000 clones, around 78% recorded once. Findings of the study overall: While the bulk of TCR sequences proved rare, some public TCRs turned up in many donors.

This sequence joins TRBV7-3 and TRBJ1-6; 7 nucleotides line up with TRBD1. This receptor was obtained from a man aged 30 to 45 in good health and CMV-seronegative. The specimen sequenced was PBMCs. CDR3 residues: CASSLQGGSPLHF. The DNA of the CDR3 is TGTGCCAGCAGCCTACAAGGGGGCTCACCCCTCCACTTT.